The entry below describes one T cell receptor beta chain. These data originate in a study of blood T cell repertoires in COVID-19. The overall study: Material from acute and convalescent COVID-19 was sourced from the United States, Italy and Spain.

As handled by the study authors: By means of reference gene primer amplification, nucleated cell counts were estimated. Clones were read by immunoSEQ multiplex PCR, and TCRdb kept only the in-frame ones, dropping some. V, J and clone size are those of that table, while D and trimming were read from the DNA. The sample shows about 180,000 clones, approximately 86% of them seen only once. V lost 5 bases to trimming and J lost 5 bases; unmatched junction nucleotides: 3. The CDR3 contains 13 residues. Germline V lookup: CDR1 SGHVS, CDR2 FQNEAQ. The source material was peripheral blood. The chain couples TRBV7-8 to TRBJ1-5; 7 bases fit TRBD1. The sequence came from a woman of 80 years or more with active or convalescent COVID-19. The CDR3 loop is CASSPDRDQPQHF. CDR3 sequence (DNA): TGTGCCAGCAGCCCCGACAGGGATCAGCCCCAGCATTTT.